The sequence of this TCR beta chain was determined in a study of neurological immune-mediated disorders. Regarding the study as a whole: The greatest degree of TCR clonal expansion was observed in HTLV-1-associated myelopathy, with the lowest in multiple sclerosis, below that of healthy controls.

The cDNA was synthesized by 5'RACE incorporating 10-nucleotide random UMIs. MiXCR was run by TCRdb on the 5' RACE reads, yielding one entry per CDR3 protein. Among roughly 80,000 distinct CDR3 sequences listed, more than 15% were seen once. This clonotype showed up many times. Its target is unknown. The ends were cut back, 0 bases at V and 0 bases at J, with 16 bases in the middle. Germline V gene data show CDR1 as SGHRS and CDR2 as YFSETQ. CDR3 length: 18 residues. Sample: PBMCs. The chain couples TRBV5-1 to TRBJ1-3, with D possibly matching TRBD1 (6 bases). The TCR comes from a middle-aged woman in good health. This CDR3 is CASSLVQGSIFSGNTIYF. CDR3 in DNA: TGCGCCAGCAGCTTGGTTCAGGGGTCTATATTCTCTGGAAACACCATATATTTT.